Shown below are 24 T cell receptor beta chains from a single sample sequenced in a study of cytomegalovirus exposure and HLA in healthy donors. Primers included in the PCR were 60 Vbeta and 13 Jbeta primers. Assay: immunoSEQ multiplex PCR; the TCRdb copy retains only in-frame clones and omits some. The sample contains roughly 80,000 clones, 80% to 90% of which appear only once. The sequenced sample consisted of PBMCs. The receptors stem from a woman aged 25 to 39 in good health and CMV-seronegative.

This chain connects TRBV7-9 to TRBJ2-1, with 13 nucleotides matching TRBD2. Germline V gene data show CDR1 as SEHNR and CDR2 as FQNEAQ (reference sequence). The CDR3 consists of 16 residues. The V segment lost 2 bases and the J segment 9 bases; nucleotides outside the gene matches: 7. CDR3: CASSLPGLAGEGEQFF. The CDR3 DNA is TGTGCCAGCAGCTTACCCGGACTAGCGGGAGAGGGTGAGCAGTTCTTC. Full variable domain (outside the CDR3, taken from reference TRBV7-9 and TRBJ2-1): DTGVSQNPRHKITKRGQNVTFRCDPISEHNRLYWYRQTLGQGPEFLTYFQNEAQLEKSRLLSDRFSAERPKGSFSTLEIQRTEQGDSAMYLCASSLPGLAGEGEQFFGPGTRLTVL.

This sequence joins TRBV2 and TRBJ2-1; TRBD2 aligns across 11 bases. The germline gives CDR1 SNHLY, CDR2 FYNNEI. V shed 2 bases and J 15 bases; nucleotides not matched to a gene: 12. The CDR3 contains 15 residues. The DNA of the CDR3 is TGTGCCAGCAGTGAAATTGGGCTAGCGGGAGGTTTACGGTTCTTC. This gives the protein CASSEIGLAGGLRFF.

This clone occurred a few times. The chain recombines TRBV29-1 with TRBJ1-5, with D perhaps TRBD1 (5 bases). The CDR3 loop spans 13 amino acids. V lost 5 bases, J lost 0 bases, and 8 bases lay in between. Germline CDR1 and CDR2: SQVTM and ANQGSEA. DNA of the CDR3: TGCAGCGTTCGCAGGGATAGCAATCAGCCCCAGCATTTT. Translating gives CSVRRDSNQPQHF. Full variable domain (missing parts from reference TRBV29-1 and TRBJ1-5): SAVISQKPSRDICQRGTSLTIQCQVDSQVTMMFWYRQQPGQSLTLIATANQGSEATYESGFVIDKFPISRPNLTFSTLTVSNMSPEDSSIYLCSVRRDSNQPQHFGDGTRLSIL.

The count of this clone is one. CDR3 nucleotides: TGTGCCTGGGGTTCACAGGGAGCTAACTATGGCTACACCTTC. This encodes CAWGSQGANYGYTF. The chain couples TRBV30 to TRBJ1-2, with D perhaps matching TRBD1 (6 bases). Between the trimmed V and J ends, which lost 5 bases and 0 bases, there was a span of 13 bases. This CDR3 has 14 residues. Germline V gene lookup returns CDR1 GTSNPN and CDR2 SVGIG (reference sequence).

V gene TRBV9 combines with J gene TRBJ1-2, with D perhaps TRBD1 (6 bases). The CDR3 is 14 amino acids. Trimming took off 0 bases at V and 3 bases at J, with 9 bases between the two ends. Germline CDR1 is SGDLS and CDR2 is YYNGEE. This CDR3 reads CASSVANRDYGYTF. DNA of the CDR3: TGTGCCAGCAGCGTAGCAAACAGGGACTATGGCTACACCTTC.

V is TRBV30 and J is TRBJ2-7; maybe TRBD2 (6 bases). Trimming stripped 0 bases from V and 0 bases from J, with 9 bases between. The CDR3 is made up of 14 amino acids. CDR1 and CDR2 (germline): GTSNPN, SVGIG (reference sequence). The CDR3 bases are TGTGCCTGGAGTGTTGGAGGGAGCTCCTACGAGCAGTACTTC. Amino acid sequence: CAWSVGGSSYEQYF.

The rearrangement links TRBV10-3 to TRBJ1-5; 10 bases map to TRBD1. Trimming removed 5 bases from V and 7 bases from J; junction bases left unmatched: 8. CDR3 length: 15 amino acids. Germline V lookup: CDR1 ENHRY, CDR2 SYGVKD. The DNA for the CDR3 is TGTGCCATCAGTTCGGGGGGGACAGGGGAACAGCCCCAGCATTTT. Protein: CAISSGGTGEQPQHF.

For the CDR3, the DNA is TGTGCCAGCAGACCTAACAGGGGGCTTTATGGCTACACCTTC. This sequence encodes CASRPNRGLYGYTF. J is TRBJ1-2 and V is TRBV28; the match to TRBD1 covers 9 bases. J lost 5 bases, V lost 6 bases, and 7 bases had no gene match. From germline, CDR1 is MDHEN and CDR2 SYDVKM. This CDR3 is 14 amino acids long.

CDR3 loop: CASSEPLGRNTF. CDR3 DNA: TGTGCCAGCAGTGAGCCCTTAGGGAGGAACACCTTC. V and J are TRBV6-1 and TRBJ1-2; D unclear. This CDR3 has 12 residues. The V and J ends lost 3 bases and 12 bases respectively, with 14 bases between them. Germline lookup yields CDR1 MNHNS and CDR2 SASEGT.

The chain joins TRBV6-6 to TRBJ1-1; TRBD1 aligns across 7 bases. CDR3 length equals 15 residues. CDR1 and CDR2 from the germline V gene are MNHNY and SVGAGI (reference sequence). The J segment lost 0 bases and the V segment lost 6 bases, leaving 7 bases of the junction unmatched. The CDR3 protein is CASSPGQLMNTEAFF. CDR3 in DNA: TGTGCCAGCAGCCCGGGACAGCTCATGAACACTGAAGCTTTCTTT.

The chain employs TRBV6-1 and TRBJ2-3, with 11 bases lining up with TRBD2. Germline loops: CDR1 MNHNS, CDR2 SASEGT. V lost 7 bases, J lost 6 bases, and 6 bases stayed unmatched. This CDR3 has 14 amino acids. Here the CDR3 reads CASIGTSGGDTQYF. The DNA of the CDR3 is TGTGCCAGCATCGGGACTAGCGGTGGGGATACGCAGTATTTT.

V gene TRBV21-1 combines with J gene TRBJ2-5; TRBD1, as called in the table, went unchecked against the DNA. TRBV21-1 is flagged as a pseudogene. The CDR3 loop spans 14 amino acids. CDR3 sequence: CASSLRTGQETQYF. For the CDR3, the DNA is TGTGCCAGCAGCCTAAGGACAGGGCAAGAGACCCAGTACTTC.

The CDR3 sequence is CASSLVAGLHYNEQFF. For the CDR3, the DNA is TGTGCCAGCAGTTTAGTAGCGGGACTCCATTACAATGAGCAGTTCTTC. The chain couples TRBV27 to TRBJ2-1; TRBD2 agrees at 8 bases. The germline gives CDR1 MNHEY, CDR2 SMNVEV (reference sequence). The CDR3 is 16 amino acids. Trimming removed 2 bases from V and 4 bases from J; junction bases left unmatched: 7.

The V and J genes are TRBV6-1 and TRBJ2-5; D is undetermined. V lost 3 bases and J lost 6, with 8 bases in between. The CDR3 is made up of 12 amino acids. Germline CDR1 and CDR2: MNHNS and SASEGT. The CDR3 sequence: CASSDWRQTQYF. The CDR3 DNA reads as TGTGCCAGCAGTGACTGGCGGCAGACCCAGTACTTC.

V usage is TRBV5-1 and J usage is TRBJ1-5; D ambiguous. Germline V gene lookup returns CDR1 SGHRS and CDR2 YFSETQ. V was shortened by 0 bases and J by 0 bases, with 7 bases between the two germline ends. This CDR3 is 15 amino acids long. The CDR3 nucleotides read TGCGCCAGCAGCTTGGCCGGGTATAGCAATCAGCCCCAGCATTTT. This codes for CASSLAGYSNQPQHF.

This chain connects TRBV10-3 to TRBJ2-5, with a weak D call TRBD2 (7 bases). Germline CDR1 reads ENHRY; CDR2 reads SYGVKD. The V end lost 6 bases, the J end lost 5 bases, and 16 bases lay between the germline ends. The CDR3 loop spans 14 amino acids. In DNA form, the CDR3 reads TGTGCCATCAGCGCGGGGGCGCAGGTTGAGACCCAGTACTTC. This sequence encodes CAISAGAQVETQYF.

The chain employs TRBV5-1 and TRBJ2-6, with D perhaps matching TRBD2 (5 bases). CDR1 and CDR2 (germline): SGHRS, YFSETQ. CDR3 size: 15 residues. Trimming cost V 2 bases and J 0 bases, with 6 bases left between them. CDR3 sequence: CASSFGDSGANVLTF. The CDR3, as DNA: TGCGCCAGCAGCTTCGGGGACTCTGGGGCCAACGTCCTGACTTTC.

This clone was detected only a few times. The V gene is TRBV6-1, the J gene TRBJ2-7; D gene uncertain. From germline, CDR1 is MNHNS and CDR2 SASEGT. Deletions cut 7 bases from V and 2 bases from J, with 9 bases between. The CDR3 totals 12 residues. The CDR3 is CASIDLAYEQYF. The CDR3, as DNA: TGTGCCAGCATAGACCTAGCCTACGAGCAGTACTTC.

The chain carries TRBV28 and TRBJ1-1; D is uncertain. The V and J ends lost 5 bases and 7 bases respectively, with 17 bases between them. This CDR3 has 14 amino acids. The germline CDR1 and CDR2 sequences are MDHEN and SYDVKM. The CDR3 DNA follows: TGTGCCAGCAGTACCTTTGAGGGTATGATTGAAGCTTTCTTT. Amino acids: CASSTFEGMIEAFF.

This clone appeared a few times. The gene calls are TRBV7-8 and TRBJ2-1; 16 bases fit TRBD2. Trimming at V came to 2 bases and at J to 3 bases, leaving 7 bases not matched to a gene. This CDR3 has 19 residues. Germline CDR1 and CDR2: SGHVS and FQNEAQ. In DNA, the CDR3 is TGTGCCAGCAGCTTAAAAGGGACTAGCGGGAGGGGATTCTACAATGAGCAGTTCTTC. This sequence encodes CASSLKGTSGRGFYNEQFF.

A single count supports this clone. V usage is TRBV28 and J usage is TRBJ1-1; D ambiguous. Germline values: CDR1 MDHEN, CDR2 SYDVKM. V lost 5 bases and J lost 6, with 16 bases in between. This CDR3 spans 14 amino acids. The CDR3 bases are TGTGCCAGCAGTCCGAGCGGAAGTGGCTCTGAAGCTTTCTTT. It codes for CASSPSGSGSEAFF.

V and J are TRBV9 and TRBJ1-2; D may be TRBD1 (6 bases). This CDR3 comprises 14 residues. V was cut by 6 bases and J by 6 bases, with 18 bases left in between. The germline gives CDR1 SGDLS, CDR2 YYNGEE. The CDR3 protein is CASMGGAQSDGYTF. The CDR3 DNA sequence: TGTGCCAGCATGGGGGGGGCCCAAAGCGATGGCTACACCTTC.

The chain recombines TRBV6-5 with TRBJ1-1; no reliable D call. CDR1 and CDR2 (germline): MNHEY, SVGAGI. Deletions cut 8 bases from V and 0 bases from J, with 10 bases between. The CDR3 loop spans 13 amino acids. The CDR3 sequence is CASRETLNTEAFF. The CDR3 DNA reads as TGTGCCAGCCGGGAGACCTTGAACACTGAAGCTTTCTTT.

This rearrangement joins TRBV7-2 to TRBJ2-6; 8 nucleotides match TRBD1. The CDR3 sequence is 15 residues long. Germline V gene sequence: CDR1 SGHTA, CDR2 FQGNSA. The V segment lost 3 bases and the J segment 2 bases; nucleotides outside the gene matches: 0. The CDR3 nucleotides read TGTGCCAGCAGCTTCAGGGGGCCTGGGGCCAACGTCCTGACTTTC. Amino acids: CASSFRGPGANVLTF.